This T cell receptor beta chain is drawn from a study of cytomegalovirus exposure and HLA in healthy donors (dated by TCRdb to the late 2010s). For the wider study: According to an earlier analysis of a few hundred of the donors, some 180 million T cells yielded 117 million unique TCR beta sequences and approximately 300 Gb of sequence data. An early release that covered fewer than 750 HLA-typed donors contained around 330 gigabases of sequencing data and about 93 million unique TCR sequences. The genetic ancestry cluster associated with self-reported Caucasian donors included 81% of the approximately 430 genotyped donors. The aim of the study was to test whether cataloging public T cell receptors could identify signatures of past pathogen exposure. The T cell repertoires of 666 subjects were profiled by immunosequencing and related to cytomegalovirus serostatus. Along with the roughly 670-subject first cohort, a separate validation cohort of around 120 different subjects was used. To predict cytomegalovirus infection status, the study combined high-throughput TCR immunosequencing, statistical association of individual TCRs with disease status, and machine learning. A later analysis re-analyzed previously published TCR beta repertoires from 660 or so donors and added high-resolution HLA genotyping to study TCR occurrence patterns. Rather than drawing on any new phenotypic data, the later analysis identified candidate immune exposures from TCR beta sequences and the way those sequences occurred across donors. An earlier analysis of a few hundred of the donors applied high-throughput TCR beta sequencing to assess whether each TCR beta V gene segment acted as functional or pseudogenic. Donor age, sex, ethnicity and CMV serostatus were collected together with the repertoire data. A later genetic analysis took genome-wide SNP genotypes for about 55% of the roughly 700 donors and used that subset as a discovery cohort. All discovery cohort repertoires had been generated using a single sequencing platform. Both class I and class II loci were covered by HLA typing, at four-digit resolution. The number of donors typed differed by locus, with about 629-630 for A, B, C, DRB1 and DQB1, roughly 550 for DQA1, over 600 for DPA1, and 472 for DPB1. Several DR-DQ haplotypes were treated as single units for association and clustering because of strong linkage in the cohort. Among 300 to 500 genotyped donors of the cohort, an average of roughly 230,000 unique TCR beta nucleotide sequences was sequenced per donor, of which roughly 17% were non-productive. Study-wide conclusions, independent of this receptor: A later genetic analysis associated a missense DCLRE1C variant with V-gene and J-gene trimming of TCR beta chains, and an independent cohort replicated the association. The authors suggested that the approach could potentially be generalized to other disease states and immunological phenotypes. Linkage disequilibrium might explain the correlated functional status among segregating V segments, but an unknown experimental factor could not be excluded. In a later analysis, HLA-associated TCR beta chains were found to be more clonally expanded and to have lower generation probabilities than equally common non-associated chains. A group of highly shared sequence variants was considered likely to be a technical artifact of the sequencing pipeline. The classifier was reported to diagnose cytomegalovirus status with high specificity and sensitivity in both the original and validation cohorts. A later analysis found that TCR association rates varied across HLA loci, with DRB1 alleles showing the most associated TCRs and HLA-C alleles the fewest. In this cohort, only TCR beta chains were sequenced, and detectable features were limited by the absence of alpha or paired-chain data. Roughly uniform sequencing depth across donors was assumed in presence/absence analyses, although this assumption may not hold. While some public TCRs were present in many individuals, most TCR sequences turned up only very rarely across donors. The only immune exposure information available for the cohort was CMV serostatus. When HLA alleles, especially DR and DQ, strongly co-occurred, TCR associations were difficult to assign to individual alleles. Several of the top co-occurrence clusters appeared to be linked to parvovirus B19, influenza, CMV and Epstein-Barr virus, according to a later analysis. In vitro tests confirmed that a few of the cytomegalovirus-associated TCR beta chains recognize cytomegalovirus antigens. In a later genetic analysis, fewer N-insertions in productive TCRs were reported among donors in an Asian-associated ancestry cluster than the approximately 670-donor mean. In a later analysis, about 16,000 TCR beta sequences were associated with specific HLA alleles at a false discovery rate of 0.05. The earlier analysis of 587 of the donors excluded approximately 17 rarely observed V segments, including chromosome 9 orphons, because counts were too low. In a later analysis, most CMV-associated TCR beta chains were found to appear HLA-restricted, with HLA associations seemingly driven largely by CMV exposure. In an earlier analysis of about 600 of the donors, most TCR beta V segments appeared in productive rearrangements about 87% or about 30% of the time, broadly matching IMGT annotations. A further reported finding was that TCR beta sequences accurately predicted the HLA-A and HLA-B alleles for most subjects in the first cohort. Because some donors lacked HLA typing at each locus, the association tests relied only on the typed subset. A total of 150 to 200 TCR beta chains were listed by the study as associated with cytomegalovirus.

The library was generated by the immunoSEQ multiplex PCR assay. For the multiplex PCR, a mixture combining 60 forward primers for TCR Vbeta segments and 13 reverse primers for TCR Jbeta segments was used. The CDR3 region of rearranged TCR beta genes was amplified from genomic DNA by a multiplex PCR assay. The Illumina HiSeq System was used to sequence the amplified TCR beta libraries as 87-base-pair reads. As for how the authors treated the data: A later analysis tallied 70 million to 100 million unique TCR beta chains across the 666 repertoires, and approximately 9.9 million of those chains were shared by two or more donors. To remove PCR and sequencing errors, raw reads were error-corrected and collapsed into unique sequences using a nearest-neighbor algorithm that merged closely related sequences. CDR3 sequences were aligned to IMGT reference sequences to assign V, D and J gene segments. For a sequence to be retained, at least a six-nucleotide match to both a V gene segment and a J gene segment was required. A rearrangement was called productive if the CDR3 had no stop codons and remained in frame with V and J, and every other rearrangement was called non-productive. CDR3 was defined according to IMGT convention as the region running from the second conserved V-encoded cysteine to the conserved J-encoded phenylalanine. The earlier analysis of 450 to 750 of the donors excluded any sequence lacking an unambiguous match to a single V gene segment. An earlier analysis of several hundred of the donors classified V segments as functional when productive rearrangements were above 56.7% and as segregating when the standard deviation between donors was above 5%. A statistical classification framework was built to diagnose cytomegalovirus status from the catalog of TCR beta chain sequences. A later analysis assigned V and J genes by comparing TCR nucleotide sequences with IMGT/GENE-DB human TR gene sequences. In a later analysis, CDR3 sequences and most-parsimonious VDJ recombination scenarios were assigned using the TCRdist pipeline. A later analysis defined each TCR beta chain by its CDR3 amino acid sequence plus V-gene family, and excluded reads lacking a unique V-gene family. In a later analysis, 450 to 600 highly shared, low-generation-probability nucleotide sequences were removed to address suspected cross-contamination and a sequencing artifact. In a later analysis, a clonal expansion index was calculated for each public chain from normalized within-repertoire ranks of inferred template counts. In a later analysis, generation probabilities were computed using a VDJ recombination model fitted to out-of-frame rearrangements, and the results were checked against IGoR. In a later analysis, TCR-TCR, TCR-HLA and TCR-CMV co-occurrence was scored with hypergeometric tests, and a repertoire-size bias correction was applied to TCR pairs. False discovery rates were estimated in a later analysis by permuting HLA or CMV assignments 20 times. A later analysis grouped co-occurring TCRs with DBSCAN, adding TCRdist sequence similarity when clustering within HLA-allele-positive subsets. For co-occurrence clustering, repertoires with fewer than 30,000 or more than 120,000 public chains were excluded, along with about five repertoires with anomalous nucleotide sharing. TCRdb holds this immuneACCESS table with in-frame rearrangements only. Some clones are missing; in checked studies, unresolved V genes explain under half, and the rest has no known cause. V and J calls and clone size come straight from that table; D and trimming were deduced from the DNA. This sample is represented by around 100,000 clones; roughly 76% of them were singletons. 3.5% to 4.5% of the sample is in the top ten clones.

On this clone: Its antigen has not been determined. No clone much larger than this one lies a single base away; base qualities are absent.

The cohort was made up of 666 healthy bone marrow donors. All cohort members were sampled while nominally healthy, although unrecorded immune exposures were likely present. The donor was CMV seronegative and belonged to the group of approximately 320 seronegative cohort members. A peripheral blood sample was provided by each donor, and peripheral blood mononuclear cells were used for TCR beta sequencing. Genomic DNA extraction from the blood cell samples was performed with the Qiagen DNeasy Blood Extraction Kit. Material for sequencing was PBMCs. The sequence was collected from a man aged 35-49 years in good health and CMV-seronegative.

The sequence in DNA is TGTGCCAGCAGCTTAGGGATAGGGGACTACGAGCAGTACTTC. This translates into CASSLGIGDYEQYF. The chain is assembled from TRBV7-6 and TRBJ2-7; the D region possibly corresponds to TRBD1 (5 bases align). CDR1 and CDR2 were assigned from the germline V gene as SGHVS and FNYEAQ. The CDR3 covers 14 residues, taking in both the cysteine and the phenylalanine. The read is trimmed to its CDR3 DNA, 42 bases read in frame from base 1. The germline ends are 10 bases apart after V is trimmed by 1 base and J by 3 bases.